The entry below gives a single T cell receptor (beta chain) sequence along with its context. This sample was taken from a study of blood T cell repertoires in COVID-19. Study-level information: The samples span acute and convalescent COVID-19 from the United States, Italy and Spain. PBMCs, B-cell-depleted T cells, or T cells provided the cDNA or gDNA that made up the material.

Germline CDR1 reads SEHNR; CDR2 reads FQNEAQ (reference sequence). Trimming pared 5 bases from V and 7 bases from J, leaving 15 bases between. The CDR3 length is 14 residues. Per the study methods: Using reference gene primer amplification, nucleated cell counts were estimated. Sequencing used immunoSEQ multiplex PCR; TCRdb keeps in-frame clones, though not all of them. For V, J and clone size, that table is used; D and trimming come from the DNA. This table holds more than 300,000 clones, more than 70% found once. Seattle enrolled patients during active infection and tracked them longitudinally. This chain connects TRBV7-9 to TRBJ1-5; D call uncertain. The material sequenced was peripheral blood. This sequence originates from a woman in her thirties with COVID-19, enrolled during active disease. CDR3 residues: CASSHGLASQPQHF. The CDR3 bases are TGTGCCAGCAGCCACGGCTTGGCTAGCCAGCCCCAGCATTTT.